Below, 13 T cell receptor beta chains from the same sample are listed, as sequenced in a study of blood T cell repertoires in COVID-19. The assay was immunoSEQ multiplex PCR, and TCRdb's table has in-frame clones only and misses some. The table has about 75,000 clones, 75% to 95% seen once; the top ten hold less than 9%. Sequencing was done on a sample of peripheral blood. All receptors derive from a human donor in a cohort sampled during active COVID-19.

The gene calls are TRBV5-1 and TRBJ1-2; 11 bases line up with TRBD1. In germline, CDR1 is SGHRS, CDR2 YFSETQ. V lost 4 bases to trimming and J lost 9 bases; unmatched junction nucleotides: 11. The CDR3 runs 15 residues. This chain's CDR3 is CASSAPGQGVISYTF. CDR3 bases: TGCGCCAGCAGCGCACCGGGACAGGGGGTTATAAGCTACACCTTC.

The CDR3 coding sequence is TGTGCCAGCAGTCCCCCCACGGGGGCTGGAAACACCATATATTTT. Protein product: CASSPPTGAGNTIYF. V and J are TRBV28 and TRBJ1-3, with D possibly being TRBD1 (5 bases). The CDR3 is 15 residues long. V was cut by 5 bases and J by 2 bases, with 13 bases left in between. Germline CDR1 is MDHEN and CDR2 is SYDVKM.

The genes are TRBV28 and TRBJ1-1, with no clear D. The CDR3 is 14 amino acids. V lost 1 base to trimming and J lost 4 bases, with 10 bases between them. Looked up from germline, CDR1 is MDHEN and CDR2 is SYDVKM. The CDR3 nucleotides read TGTGCCAGCAGTTTATACGGGATGGGCACTGAAGCTTTCTTT. It translates to CASSLYGMGTEAFF.

The genes are TRBV5-5 and TRBJ1-6, with D perhaps TRBD1 (5 bases). The CDR3 loop spans 13 amino acids. Germline CDR1 reads SGHKS; CDR2 reads YYEKEE (reference sequence). Trimming pared 2 bases from V and 9 bases from J, leaving 9 bases between. The chain's CDR3 is CASSFLTGSPLHF. CDR3 DNA sequence: TGTGCCAGCAGCTTCCTAACAGGTTCACCCCTCCACTTT.

The rearrangement uses TRBV5-4 and TRBJ1-5; D is uncertain. CDR1 and CDR2 from the germline V gene are SGHNT and YYREEE (reference sequence). Trimming stripped 1 base from V and 0 bases from J, with 20 bases between. CDR3 length: 19 amino acids. The CDR3 DNA sequence: TGTGCCAGCAGCTTGTACCGAGACGGAGGGAGATATAGCAATCAGCCCCAGCATTTT. This codes for CASSLYRDGGRYSNQPQHF. The full variable domain, rest sourced from reference TRBV5-4 and TRBJ1-5, is ETGVTQSPTHLIKTRGQQVTLRCSSQSGHNTVSWYQQALGQGPQFIFQYYREEENGRGNFPPRFSGLQFPNYSSELNVNALELDDSALYLCASSLYRDGGRYSNQPQHFGDGTRLSIL.

The J gene is TRBJ1-1, the V gene TRBV28, with D perhaps TRBD1 (6 bases). V lost 4 bases to trimming and J lost 5 bases, with 14 bases between them. This CDR3 is built from 14 residues. Looked up from germline, CDR1 is MDHEN and CDR2 is SYDVKM. This CDR3 reads CASSSIATGTEAFF. As DNA, the CDR3 is TGTGCCAGCAGTTCTATCGCAACAGGGACTGAAGCTTTCTTT. The whole variable domain, remainder taken from reference TRBV28 and TRBJ1-1, is DVKVTQSSRYLVKRTGEKVFLECVQDMDHENMFWYRQDPGLGLRLIYFSYDVKMKEKGDIPEGYSVSREKKERFSLILESASTNQTSMYLCASSSIATGTEAFFGQGTRLTVV.

V usage is TRBV5-1 and J usage is TRBJ2-2; the match to TRBD1 covers 8 bases. The CDR3 extends over 15 amino acids. V trimming: 6 bases; J trimming: 5 bases; junction bases outside the gene matches: 9. From germline, CDR1 is SGHRS and CDR2 YFSETQ. CDR3 loop: CASIQGAAGTGELFF. CDR3 coding DNA: TGCGCCAGCATCCAGGGGGCGGCGGGAACCGGGGAGCTGTTTTTT.

The chain carries TRBV3-1 (or the pseudogene TRBV3-2) and TRBJ2-7; unclear D gene. This CDR3 is built from 12 residues. Germline CDR1 LGHDT, CDR2 YNNKEL (reference sequence). V gave up 5 bases and J gave up 5 bases, with 10 bases separating them. CDR3 loop: CASSFVLDEQYF. In nucleotides, the CDR3 is TGTGCCAGCAGCTTCGTGTTAGACGAGCAGTACTTC.

The J gene is TRBJ2-2, the V gene TRBV28, with D maybe TRBD2 (5 bases). The CDR3 sequence is 17 residues long. The germline V gene has CDR1 MDHEN and CDR2 SYDVKM. The V end lost 2 bases, the J end lost 6 bases, and 19 bases lay between the germline ends. The CDR3 DNA follows: TGTGCCAGCAGTTTACCCGGGCTCGGAGGAGGTTCCGGGGAGCTGTTTTTT. Amino acid sequence: CASSLPGLGGGSGELFF. Supplemented by reference TRBV28 and TRBJ2-2, the full variable domain reads DVKVTQSSRYLVKRTGEKVFLECVQDMDHENMFWYRQDPGLGLRLIYFSYDVKMKEKGDIPEGYSVSREKKERFSLILESASTNQTSMYLCASSLPGLGGGSGELFFGEGSRLTVL.

This clone appeared a single time. The chain combines TRBV19 with TRBJ1-1, with 10 bases matching TRBD1. This CDR3 is built from 16 residues. CDR1 and CDR2 from the germline V gene are LNHDA and SQIVND (reference sequence). The V segment lost 6 bases and the J segment 0 bases; nucleotides outside the gene matches: 7. The chain's CDR3 is CASSRQGALMNTEAFF. DNA of the CDR3: TGTGCCAGTAGCAGACAGGGGGCACTAATGAACACTGAAGCTTTCTTT.

J is TRBJ2-2 and V is TRBV2; 7 nucleotides agree with TRBD2. CDR3 length: 14 residues. The germline CDR1 and CDR2 sequences are SNHLY and FYNNEI. V lost 0 bases, J lost 6 bases, and 1 base stayed unmatched. The CDR3 DNA follows: TGTGCCAGCAGTGAAGCGGGGGGGTCCGGGGAGCTGTTTTTT. Translating it yields CASSEAGGSGELFF.

The CDR3 sequence is CASSLDGSGNTIYF. The CDR3 nucleotides read TGTGCCAGCAGCTTAGATGGCAGTGGAAACACCATATATTTT. This chain joins TRBV7-8 and TRBJ1-3; D call uncertain. This CDR3 comprises 14 residues. From germline, CDR1 is SGHVS and CDR2 FQNEAQ. V lost 1 base and J 3 bases, leaving 7 bases between the germline ends.

This rearrangement joins TRBV7-6 to TRBJ2-5; D unresolved. Germline CDR1 is SGHVS and CDR2 is FNYEAQ. This CDR3 contains 13 residues. V dropped 5 bases and J dropped 4 bases, with 11 bases sitting between them. The CDR3 protein is CASSPSFSETQYF. CDR3 bases: TGTGCCAGCAGCCCTTCGTTTTCAGAGACCCAGTACTTC.